A selection of T cell receptor beta chains follows, all from one sample in a study of T cell responses to AZD1222 COVID-19 vaccine. Here immunoSEQ multiplex PCR was the method, and the copy in TCRdb shows in-frame clones only, minus some. The sample shows roughly 160,000 clones, roughly 92% of them seen only once. The sequences come from peripheral blood, collected on day 0 of AZD1222 vaccination. Receptor source: an adult in good health. Both conserved end residues are part of each CDR3. D genes are given only for firm matches.

TRBV27	TRBJ2-1	NA	TGTGCCAGCAGCCCCCGGGTCCCTGGGGGCTCCTACAATGAGCAGTTCTTC	CASSPRVPGGSYNEQFF
TRBV20-1	TRBJ1-2	NA	TGCAGTGCTAGTGGGGAGAACTATGGCTACACCTTC	CSASGENYGYTF
TRBV6-2/TRBV6-3	TRBJ1-2	NA	TGTGCCAGCAGTTACTCCAATCTAGTTGGCTACACCTTC	CASSYSNLVGYTF
TRBV9	TRBJ1-2	TRBD1	TGTGCCAGCAGCCCAGATCAAGGGACAGGGAGTGGCTACACCTTC	CASSPDQGTGSGYTF
TRBV23-1	TRBJ2-3	TRBD2	TGCGCCAGCAGTCCCGGGACTAGCGGGAGCACAGATACGCAGTATTTT	CASSPGTSGSTDTQYF
TRBV7-2	TRBJ1-3	NA	TGTGCCAGCAGCTTAGTTGGGGTCTCTGGAAACACCATATATTTT	CASSLVGVSGNTIYF
TRBV29-1	TRBJ1-1	TRBD1	TGCAGCGTTGAAGAGGCGGGACAGGGGGTACCTATCGGAGCTTTCTTT	CSVEEAGQGVPIGAFF
TRBV5-1	TRBJ2-7	TRBD1	TGCGCCAGCAGCGGGCCGGGACAGGGGTACGAGCAGTACTTC	CASSGPGQGYEQYF
TRBV11-1	TRBJ1-1	NA	TGTGCCAGCAGCTTACGCGGCAGGCATGAAGCTTTCTTT	CASSLRGRHEAFF
TRBV18	TRBJ1-5	NA	TGTGCCAGCTCACCACTGGGCGCAGAGAATCAGCCCCAGCATTTT	CASSPLGAENQPQHF
TRBV6-5	TRBJ2-2	NA	TGTGCCAGCAAGGCGGGCCTAATATCCACCGGGGAGCTGTTTTTT	CASKAGLISTGELFF
TRBV6-1	TRBJ2-7	TRBD1	TGTGCCAGCAGTGAAGTTAGGACAGGGGGCGTCGACGAGCAGTACTTC	CASSEVRTGGVDEQYF
TRBV12-3/TRBV12-4	TRBJ1-1	NA	TGTGCCAGCAGCCAGGGACTGAACACTGAAGCTTTCTTT	CASSQGLNTEAFF
TRBV20-1	TRBJ1-1	NA	TGCAGGCTAGGGACCGCGACTGAAGCTTTCTTT	CRLGTATEAFF
TRBV18	TRBJ2-7	NA	TGTGCCAGCTCACCACAGGGCTCCTCCTACGAGCAGTACTTC	CASSPQGSSYEQYF
TRBV30	TRBJ2-2	NA	TGTGCCTGGAGCCCCACCGGGGTCACCGGGGAGCTGTTTTTT	CAWSPTGVTGELFF
TRBV30	TRBJ1-1	NA	TGTGCCTGGAGTCAGGTGAACACTGAAGCTTTCTTT	CAWSQVNTEAFF